This T cell receptor beta chain was captured by sequencing in a study of Graves' ophthalmopathy and Graves' hyperthyroidism. Looked up from germline, CDR1 is MDHEN and CDR2 is SYDVKM. The length of the CDR3 is 12 residues. Between the trimmed V and J ends, which lost 3 bases and 7 bases, there was a span of 4 bases. RNA transcripts yielded amplified TCR beta CDR3 regions. HTBI-primed first-round RT-PCR preceded second-round multiplex PCR. TCRdb independently ran MiXCR on the multiplex PCR reads; one entry per CDR3 protein. Among approximately 540,000 distinct CDR3 sequences listed, roughly 39% were seen once. This clonotype was found many times. Physicians reached a diagnosis by relying on clinical symptoms, serum thyroxine, TRAb, thyroid ultrasound and orbital computed tomography.

The receptor's source is an adult man with Graves' hyperthyroidism. Sequenced sample: peripheral blood or thyroid tissue (not recorded which). The chain recombines TRBV28 with TRBJ1-6; D gene uncertain. The CDR3 sequence is CASSFGNSPLHF. CDR3 DNA: TGTGCCAGCAGTTTCGGGAATTCACCCCTCCACTTT.